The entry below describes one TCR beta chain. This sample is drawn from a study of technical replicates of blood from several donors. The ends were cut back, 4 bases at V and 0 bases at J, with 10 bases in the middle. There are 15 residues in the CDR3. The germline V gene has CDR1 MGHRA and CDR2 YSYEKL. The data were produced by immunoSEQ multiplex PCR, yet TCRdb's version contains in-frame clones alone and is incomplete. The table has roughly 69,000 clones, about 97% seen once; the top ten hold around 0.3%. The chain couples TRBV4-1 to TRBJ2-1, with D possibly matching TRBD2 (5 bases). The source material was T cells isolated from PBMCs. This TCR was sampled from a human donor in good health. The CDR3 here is CASSPLVSSYNEQFF. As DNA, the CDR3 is TGCGCCAGCAGCCCACTAGTCAGCTCCTACAATGAGCAGTTCTTC.